These 6 T cell receptor beta chains were sequenced from one sample in a study of T cells after yellow fever vaccination. TCRdb called the 5' RACE reads again in MiXCR, with one record for every CDR3 protein. The data show just over 300,000 distinct CDR3 sequences, around 4% seen once. The specimen comprised PBMCs, sampled on the day of the yellow fever booster vaccination. These receptors were obtained from a man between 18 and 35 years old who received the YFV17D yellow fever vaccine.

This clonotype has at least ten counts. This sequence joins TRBV7-9 and TRBJ2-2, with a weak D call TRBD2 (5 bases). V lost 1 base and J lost 4, with 10 bases in between. In germline, CDR1 is SEHNR, CDR2 FQNEAQ (reference sequence). The CDR3 runs 15 residues. The CDR3: CASSLGRDITGELFF. CDR3 in DNA: TGTGCCAGCAGCTTAGGTCGGGATATCACCGGGGAGCTGTTTTTT.

This clonotype showed up just a few times. The V call is TRBV20-1, the J call TRBJ2-7; D remains ambiguous. The V and J ends lost 2 bases and 0 bases respectively, with 5 bases between them. CDR1 and CDR2 (germline): DFQATT, SNEGSKA (reference sequence). The CDR3 covers 12 residues. The CDR3 DNA reads as TGCAGTGCTAGACAGAGCTCCTACGAGCAGTACGTC. It is translated as CSARQSSYEQYV.

The chain is built from TRBV5-8 and TRBJ2-3, with TRBD2 identical over 10 bases. The CDR3 spans 16 residues. V trimming: 4 bases; J trimming: 0 bases; junction bases outside the gene matches: 5. Germline V gene sequence: CDR1 SGHTS, CDR2 YDEGEE. The CDR3 sequence: CASSAGLAASTDTQYF. In nucleotides, the CDR3 is TGTGCCAGCAGCGCCGGACTAGCGGCTAGCACAGATACGCAGTATTTT.

J is TRBJ2-2 and V is TRBV5-6; tentative D call: TRBD2 (5 bases). There are 14 residues in the CDR3. Germline CDR1 and CDR2: SGHDT and YYEEEE. The V end was cut by 5 bases, the J end by 4 bases, with 12 bases between. The CDR3 is CASSRDEGTGELFF. As DNA, the CDR3 is TGTGCCAGCAGTCGAGATGAGGGCACCGGGGAGCTGTTTTTT.

The chain has TRBV12-3 or TRBV12-4 and TRBJ2-3, with D maybe TRBD2 (5 bases). V lost 6 bases and J 0 bases, leaving 16 bases between the germline ends. This CDR3 region has 16 residues. This CDR3 reads CASSPEGWQSTDTQYF. The DNA for the CDR3 is TGTGCCAGCAGCCCTGAGGGCTGGCAGAGCACAGATACGCAGTATTTT.

This clonotype was detected many times. This sequence joins TRBV7-8 and TRBJ2-7; D possibly matches TRBD1 or TRBD2 (5 bases each). V was pared by 5 bases and J by 0 bases, with 8 bases between. The germline gives CDR1 SGHVS, CDR2 FQNEAQ. CDR3 length: 13 amino acids. Here the CDR3 reads CASSEGPSYEQYF. The CDR3, as DNA: TGTGCCAGCAGCGAGGGACCCTCCTACGAGCAGTACTTC.